This T cell receptor beta chain is from a study of blood T cell repertoires in COVID-19. Study information: Nucleic acid was either cDNA or gDNA, and it came from T cells, B-cell-depleted T cells, or PBMCs.

V was pared by 5 bases and J by 4 bases, with 7 bases of the junction left unmatched. Germline V gene sequence: CDR1 SGHNT, CDR2 YENEEA. The CDR3 is made up of 14 amino acids. Per the authors' pipeline: Reference gene primer amplification gave estimated nucleated cell counts. The assay was immunoSEQ multiplex PCR, and TCRdb's table has in-frame clones only and misses some. V, J and clone size are taken as reported in that table, and D and trimming were inferred from the DNA itself. The data contain over 350,000 clones, 80% to 95% of them singletons. The study drew participants aged roughly 18 to 95 years from about two dozen US areas.

The chain couples TRBV11-3 to TRBJ1-2; 7 bases are shared with TRBD1. This TCR was recovered from a woman in her thirties or forties who had been exposed to COVID-19. Sequences were obtained from PBMCs or T cells enriched from blood (not recorded which). The CDR3 DNA sequence: TGTGCCAGCAGCCCCGGACAGGACACCTATGGCTACACCTTC. This gives the protein CASSPGQDTYGYTF.